The following is a TCR beta chain sequence with its context. A much larger clone differs from this one at a single base, so this may be a read error. V lost 0 bases to trimming and J lost 6 bases, with 6 bases between them. The CDR3 covers 13 residues. Germline CDR1 SGHRS, CDR2 YFSETQ. Sequenced by immunoSEQ multiplex PCR; TCRdb stores in-frame clones only, minus some. The data contain about 680,000 clones, about 74% of them singletons. This sample was taken from a study of shared clonotypes between healthy human individuals. The chain combines TRBV5-1 with TRBJ1-4, with D possibly TRBD1 on 6 matching bases. This clonotype originated in a woman in her thirties in good health. The specimen was memory CD4+ T cells sorted from blood. Subset given: CD45RA-negative fraction. In nucleotides, the CDR3 is TGCGCCAGCAGCTTGGGACAGGATGAAAAACTGTTTTTT. Its protein product is CASSLGQDEKLFF. The full variable domain, completed using reference TRBV5-1 and TRBJ1-4, is KAGVTQTPRYLIKTRGQQVTLSCSPISGHRSVSWYQQTPGQGLQFLFEYFSETQRNKGNFPGRFSGRQFSNSRSEMNVSTLELGDSALYLCASSLGQDEKLFFGSGTQLSVL.